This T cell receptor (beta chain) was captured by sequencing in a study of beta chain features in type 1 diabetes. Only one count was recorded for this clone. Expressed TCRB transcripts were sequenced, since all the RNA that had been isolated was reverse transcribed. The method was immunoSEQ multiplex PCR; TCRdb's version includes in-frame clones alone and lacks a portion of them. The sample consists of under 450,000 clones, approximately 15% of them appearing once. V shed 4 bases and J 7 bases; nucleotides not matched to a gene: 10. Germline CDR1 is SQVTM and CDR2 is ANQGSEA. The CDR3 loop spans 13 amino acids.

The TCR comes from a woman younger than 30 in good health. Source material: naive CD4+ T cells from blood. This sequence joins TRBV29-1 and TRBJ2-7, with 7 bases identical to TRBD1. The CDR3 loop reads CSVGQGNRGEQYF. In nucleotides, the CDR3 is TGCAGCGTTGGGCAGGGGAACAGGGGAGAGCAGTACTTC.